Included here is one T cell receptor (beta chain) sequence, with context. The antigen is undetermined. CDR1 is SGHRS and CDR2 is YFSETQ in the germline V gene. This CDR3 region has 14 residues. With V trimmed by 4 bases and J by 4 bases, 3 bases remained unmatched. This sample is drawn from a study of graft-versus-host responses after intestinal transplantation. Study information: Anti-thymocyte globulin induction was given to all recipients, followed by tacrolimus and steroids for two to four years. Study findings and constraints: Detection of GvH clones occurred in recipient marrow, and some had their first appearance in ileum or blood.

Clones were sequenced by immunoSEQ multiplex PCR, and TCRdb holds only the in-frame ones, with some missing. The table shows about 90,000 clones, with around nine tenths occurring only once. The chain uses TRBV5-1 and TRBJ2-5; TRBD1 matches at 11 bases. This receptor was obtained from a human donor who received an intestinal transplant. Sequenced here: unstimulated CD4+ T cells sorted from spleen or lymph node cells, sampled before intestinal transplant. For the CDR3, the DNA is TGCGCCAGCAGCGTGGGGACAGGGGGAGAGACCCAGTACTTC. Amino acids: CASSVGTGGETQYF.